This entry describes one TCR beta chain. The data are from a study of T cell responses to AZD1222 COVID-19 vaccine. V dropped 0 bases and J dropped 2 bases, with 15 bases sitting between them. Per the germline V gene, CDR1 is SGHRS and CDR2 is YFSETQ. The CDR3 covers 18 residues. Some clones are missing from TCRdb's copy, which holds only in-frame ones; the method was immunoSEQ multiplex PCR. The sample yields 75,000 to 90,000 clones, more than 85% seen once. The input for sequencing was peripheral blood, taken 28 days after the second AZD1222 dose. The J gene is TRBJ2-6, the V gene TRBV5-1; a weak D match, TRBD1 (8 bases). The sequence was obtained from an adult who received the AZD1222 COVID-19 vaccine. For the CDR3, the DNA is TGCGCCAGCAGCTTGGAGACAGGGGAGGGTACTGGGGCCAACGTCCTGACTTTC. Encoded protein: CASSLETGEGTGANVLTF.